A single sample gave rise to the 15 T cell receptor beta chains below, sequenced in a study of T cell repertoires in cytomegalovirus infection (dated by TCRdb to the late 2010s). TCRdb lists the instrument as Illumina HiSeq 1500. TCRdb passed the public sequencing reads through fastp at Q25 and MiXCR, retaining productive beta sequences. Rows with one shared CDR3 protein collapse into an entry with the most common genes and DNA. In this sample the table shows some 400,000 distinct CDR3 sequences, approximately 31% of which occur a single time. Of the sample, around 13% is held by the ten largest clones. Sequencing was done on a sample of PBMCs. The receptors originated from a human donor in good health (CMV status not recorded). Some clones in this sample may be carry-over from other donors' samples.

This clonotype has more than one count but fewer than ten. The V and J genes are TRBV28 and TRBJ2-7; TRBD1 matches at 8 bases. V shed 4 bases and J 3 bases; nucleotides not matched to a gene: 8. The CDR3 totals 15 residues. CDR1 and CDR2 (germline): MDHEN, SYDVKM. The CDR3 region has the DNA TGTGCCAGCAGTTCCCTGGACAGGGCACGCTACGAGCAGTACTTC. The encoded protein is CASSSLDRARYEQYF.

This chain uses TRBV7-9 with TRBJ1-5, with a tentative D call TRBD1 (6 bases). Germline loops: CDR1 SEHNR, CDR2 FQNEAQ (reference sequence). V was cut by 3 bases and J by 11 bases, with 17 bases left in between. The CDR3 runs to 14 residues. In DNA, the CDR3 is TGTGCCAGCAGCTTCGCGGGACAACCAACGTCCCAGCATTTT. As protein: CASSFAGQPTSQHF.

A word on this clonotype: The germline gene is not matched at one end of the junction; a read error may be the cause. The gene calls are TRBV6-5 and TRBJ2-3; 11 positions agree with TRBD2. Germline V gives CDR1 MNHEY, CDR2 SVGAGI. There are 15 residues in the CDR3. CDR3 DNA: TGTGCCAGCAGTGCTAGCGGGGGGTACACATATACCCAGTATTTT. Its protein product is CASSASGGYTYTQYF.

Comment on this clonotype: A single base separates this from a much larger clone, so it may be a read error. V is TRBV7-6 and J is TRBJ1-5; D might be TRBD1 (5 bases). There are 16 residues in the CDR3. With 1 base removed from V and 6 bases from J, the gap between germline ends came to 16 bases. Germline loops: CDR1 SGHVS, CDR2 FNYEAQ. For the CDR3, the DNA is TGTGCCAGCAGCTTAGAAATCGGGGGGGAGATTCAGCCCCAGCATTTT. Translation gives CASSLEIGGEIQPQHF.

This clonotype was detected only a few times. The CDR3 loop is CASSFNGQTTNEKLFF. CDR3 nucleotide sequence: TGTGCCAGCAGTTTCAACGGACAGACGACTAATGAAAAACTGTTTTTT. The chain is built from TRBV6-1 and TRBJ1-4; perhaps TRBD1 as D (6 bases). The V end was cut by 5 bases, the J end by 2 bases, with 15 bases between. The CDR3 sequence is 16 residues long. Germline loops: CDR1 MNHNS, CDR2 SASEGT.

This clonotype was counted a few times. CDR3 DNA: TGTGCCAGCAGCTTAGGGGGGGTAAACAATGAGCAGTTCTTC. As protein: CASSLGGVNNEQFF. The genes are TRBV5-4 and TRBJ2-1; weak D call: TRBD2 (7 bases). Per germline, CDR1 SGHNT and CDR2 YYREEE (reference sequence). The CDR3 has 14 amino acids. V dropped 2 bases and J dropped 5 bases, with 11 bases sitting between them.

Turning to this clonotype: One junction end does not reproduce the germline sequence, and a read error may be involved. The chain links TRBV19 to TRBJ1-1; no firm D call. The germline V gene encodes CDR1 LNHDA and CDR2 SQIVND (reference sequence). This CDR3 contains 12 residues. In DNA form, the CDR3 reads TGTGCCTGTAGACGAGGGAACACTGAAGCTTTCTTT. Translating it yields CACRRGNTEAFF.

This clonotype occurred many times. The CDR3 spells CASSSSGGAVNEQFF. The CDR3 DNA sequence: TGTGCCAGCAGCTCCAGCGGGGGGGCGGTCAATGAGCAGTTCTTC. V and J are TRBV5-4 and TRBJ2-1; 10 bases are shared with TRBD2. This CDR3 comprises 15 residues. Germline values: CDR1 SGHNT, CDR2 YYREEE (reference sequence). Germline trimming cut 3 bases from V and 6 bases from J; bases unmatched to any gene: 6.

The gene calls are TRBV6-5 and TRBJ2-6, with TRBD1 identical over 12 bases. The germline V gene encodes CDR1 MNHEY and CDR2 SVGAGI. V trimming: 3 bases; J trimming: 6 bases; junction bases outside the gene matches: 6. The CDR3 is 17 amino acids. CDR3 region: CASSYWDRGPVANVLTF. The CDR3 coding sequence is TGTGCCAGCAGTTATTGGGACAGGGGGCCTGTGGCCAACGTCCTGACTTTC.

This clonotype came up once. The genes are TRBV12-3 or TRBV12-4 and TRBJ2-3, with D perhaps TRBD1 (5 bases). V was pared by 6 bases and J by 0 bases, with 13 bases between. The CDR3 contains 15 residues. CDR3 bases: TGTGCCAGCAGCCCGACAGCCTCTAGCACAGATACGCAGTATTTT. Translating it yields CASSPTASSTDTQYF.

A remark on this clonotype: The junction departs from the called germline gene at one end, perhaps through a read error. This rearrangement joins TRBV5-4 to TRBJ2-3, with D tentatively TRBD1 (6 bases). This CDR3 region has 16 residues. CDR1 and CDR2 from the germline V gene are SGHNT and YYREEE (reference sequence). CDR3 bases: TGTGCCAGCAGGTTGGGGGCTAGCCCTTCCACGGATACGCAGTATTTT. The encoded protein is CASRLGASPSTDTQYF.

This sequence joins TRBV4-3 and TRBJ2-7, with a weak D call TRBD1 (6 bases). The germline V and J ends were trimmed by 2 bases and 2 bases, with 19 bases remaining between them. Germline V CDR1 and CDR2: LGHNA, YSLEER. This CDR3 has 17 amino acids. CDR3 region: CASSQLLGGGIPYEQYF. CDR3 sequence (DNA): TGCGCCAGCAGCCAACTCCTAGGGGGTGGGATACCCTACGAGCAGTACTTC.

The chain employs TRBV7-9 and TRBJ1-1, with a possible D match to TRBD1 (5 bases). Germline-derived CDR1 and CDR2 are SEHNR and FQNEAQ (reference sequence). The V gene lost 4 bases and the J gene lost 0 bases, with 12 bases spanning the gap. This CDR3 has 15 amino acids. The CDR3 DNA is TGTGCCAGCAGCTCAAAGGGGTCCCTGAACACTGAAGCTTTCTTT. Protein: CASSSKGSLNTEAFF.

The J gene is TRBJ1-1, the V gene TRBV29-1; D might be TRBD1 (6 bases). CDR1 and CDR2 from the germline V gene are SQVTM and ANQGSEA. Trimming removed 8 bases at V and 5 bases at J, with 18 bases between. This CDR3 region has 13 residues. CDR3 sequence reads: CSTEGGVGTEAFF. The CDR3 DNA reads TGCAGCACCGAGGGGGGGGTAGGGACTGAAGCTTTCTTT. The whole variable domain, remainder taken from reference TRBV29-1 and TRBJ1-1, is SAVISQKPSRDICQRGTSLTIQCQVDSQVTMMFWYRQQPGQSLTLIATANQGSEATYESGFVIDKFPISRPNLTFSTLTVSNMSPEDSSIYLCSTEGGVGTEAFFGQGTRLTVV.

This chain joins TRBV9 and TRBJ1-1, with D hard to call. The CDR3 has 15 residues. Germline V gene lookup returns CDR1 SGDLS and CDR2 YYNGEE. With 4 bases removed from V and 0 bases from J, the gap between germline ends came to 13 bases. The CDR3 DNA follows: TGTGCCAGCAGCCCCCGGCCAGTGATGAACACTGAAGCTTTCTTT. Translation gives CASSPRPVMNTEAFF.